Listed below are T cell receptor beta chains from one sample, sequenced in a study of T cells in Graves' hyperthyroidism and ophthalmopathy. TCRdb processed the multiplex PCR reads anew with MiXCR; each CDR3 protein has one entry. The data hold about 600,000 distinct CDR3 sequences, with approximately 15% observed a single time. Sequencing input: blood. These receptors all stem from a woman in her thirties or forties with Graves' ophthalmopathy. Both conserved end residues are part of each CDR3. Each record gives: clone size, V gene, J gene, D gene, CDR3 protein, CDR3 DNA. A D gene is named only where the DNA matches it firmly. A row's size may be missing; if present it is once, few, many or a size class.

clone_size: many; v_call: TRBV12-3/TRBV12-4; j_call: TRBJ1-2; d_call: TRBD1; cdr3_aa: CASSLRASGTGGKANYGYTF; cdr3_nt: TGTGCCAGCAGTTTAAGGGCCTCCGGGACAGGGGGCAAAGCTAACTATGGCTACACCTTC
clone_size: few; v_call: TRBV3-1; j_call: TRBJ1-1; d_call: NA; cdr3_aa: CASTGPMAFLRGNTEAFF; cdr3_nt: TGTGCCAGCACGGGCCCTATGGCGTTTTTGAGGGGGAACACTGAAGCTTTCTTT
clone_size: many; v_call: TRBV20-1; j_call: TRBJ2-1; d_call: NA; cdr3_aa: CSAERNEQFF; cdr3_nt: TGCAGTGCGGAGAGGAATGAGCAGTTCTTC
clone_size: many; v_call: TRBV12-3/TRBV12-4; j_call: TRBJ1-1; d_call: NA; cdr3_aa: CASSLMGYEAFF; cdr3_nt: TGTGCCAGCAGTTTAATGGGGTATGAAGCTTTCTTT
clone_size: few; v_call: TRBV7-9; j_call: TRBJ1-5; d_call: TRBD1; cdr3_aa: CASSAGTADNQPQHF; cdr3_nt: TGTGCCAGCAGCGCCGGGACAGCCGACAATCAGCCCCAGCATTTT
clone_size: many; v_call: TRBV3-1; j_call: TRBJ2-5; d_call: NA; cdr3_aa: CASSQGWIAEQETQYF; cdr3_nt: TGTGCCAGCAGCCAAGGTTGGATAGCGGAGCAAGAGACCCAGTACTTC
clone_size: few; v_call: TRBV15; j_call: TRBJ2-1; d_call: NA; cdr3_aa: CATSRVLGTYNEQFF; cdr3_nt: TGTGCCACCAGCAGAGTATTAGGGACCTACAATGAGCAGTTCTTC
clone_size: many; v_call: TRBV20-1; j_call: TRBJ2-5; d_call: TRBD1; cdr3_aa: CSARWLRGQETQYF; cdr3_nt: TGCAGTGCTAGATGGCTCAGGGGGCAAGAGACCCAGTACTTC
clone_size: many; v_call: TRBV30; j_call: TRBJ1-2; d_call: TRBD1; cdr3_aa: CAWSLGQAGDGYTF; cdr3_nt: TGTGCCTGGAGCCTCGGACAGGCAGGGGATGGCTACACCTTC
clone_size: few; v_call: TRBV29-1; j_call: TRBJ1-1; d_call: NA; cdr3_aa: CSGGDQTEAFF; cdr3_nt: TGCAGCGGCGGGGACCAGACTGAAGCTTTCTTT
clone_size: NA; v_call: TRBV20-1; j_call: TRBJ2-7; d_call: NA; cdr3_aa: CSARTGQGLLYTYEQYF; cdr3_nt: TGCAGTGCTAGGACCGGACAGGGACTACTGTACACCTACGAGCAGTACTTC
clone_size: few; v_call: TRBV5-1; j_call: TRBJ2-2; d_call: NA; cdr3_aa: CASSLPDPSNTGELFF; cdr3_nt: TGCGCCAGCAGCTTGCCAGACCCCTCGAACACCGGGGAGCTGTTTTTT
clone_size: once; v_call: TRBV28; j_call: TRBJ1-2; d_call: NA; cdr3_aa: CASRTVEANYGYTF; cdr3_nt: TGTGCCAGCAGGACAGTGGAAGCTAACTATGGCTACACCTTC
clone_size: few; v_call: TRBV28; j_call: TRBJ1-1; d_call: NA; cdr3_aa: CASGGTYEAFF; cdr3_nt: TGTGCCAGCGGAGGGACATATGAAGCTTTCTTT
clone_size: many; v_call: TRBV2; j_call: TRBJ2-5; d_call: TRBD2; cdr3_aa: CASSEVIGLAGAQYF; cdr3_nt: TGTGCCAGCAGTGAAGTGATTGGACTAGCGGGAGCCCAGTACTTC
clone_size: NA; v_call: TRBV28; j_call: TRBJ1-6; d_call: TRBD1; cdr3_aa: CASSFPDRAVSPLHF; cdr3_nt: TGTGCCAGCAGTTTCCCGGACAGGGCGGTATCACCCCTCCACTTT
clone_size: few; v_call: TRBV7-2; j_call: TRBJ2-2; d_call: NA; cdr3_aa: CASSLGGGAGELFF; cdr3_nt: TGTGCCAGCAGCTTAGGGGGGGGCGCCGGGGAGCTGTTTTTT
clone_size: few; v_call: TRBV6-1; j_call: TRBJ1-2; d_call: TRBD1; cdr3_aa: CAGGQGGYGYTF; cdr3_nt: TGTGCCGGAGGACAGGGGGGTTATGGCTACACCTTC
clone_size: few; v_call: TRBV7-2; j_call: TRBJ1-2; d_call: TRBD1; cdr3_aa: CASSLGQGYNYGYTF; cdr3_nt: TGTGCCAGCAGCTTGGGACAGGGTTATAACTATGGCTACACCTTC
clone_size: NA; v_call: TRBV19; j_call: TRBJ1-5; d_call: TRBD1; cdr3_aa: CASSPRQGGSNQPQHF; cdr3_nt: TGTGCCAGTAGTCCCAGACAGGGAGGTAGCAATCAGCCCCAGCATTTT
clone_size: many; v_call: TRBV5-6; j_call: TRBJ2-2; d_call: NA; cdr3_aa: CASSGTGFANTGELFF; cdr3_nt: TGTGCCAGCAGCGGCACAGGTTTCGCGAACACCGGGGAGCTGTTTTTT
clone_size: NA; v_call: TRBV20-1; j_call: TRBJ2-2; d_call: TRBD2; cdr3_aa: CSARAGLAYGELFF; cdr3_nt: TGCAGTGCTAGAGCGGGACTAGCATACGGGGAGCTGTTTTTT
clone_size: NA; v_call: TRBV12-3/TRBV12-4; j_call: TRBJ1-5; d_call: TRBD1; cdr3_aa: CASSETGGPNQPQHF; cdr3_nt: TGTGCCAGCAGTGAGACAGGGGGCCCCAATCAGCCCCAGCATTTT
clone_size: few; v_call: TRBV6-1; j_call: TRBJ2-1; d_call: TRBD1; cdr3_aa: CASRFTDWDRPNNEQFF; cdr3_nt: TGTGCCAGCAGATTTACCGACTGGGACAGGCCAAACAATGAGCAGTTCTTC
clone_size: many; v_call: TRBV5-1; j_call: TRBJ2-1; d_call: NA; cdr3_aa: CASSSGEIYNEQFF; cdr3_nt: TGTGCCAGCAGTTCCGGGGAGATCTACAATGAGCAGTTCTTC
clone_size: NA; v_call: TRBV19; j_call: TRBJ1-5; d_call: NA; cdr3_aa: CASSIIRGTNQPQHF; cdr3_nt: TGTGCCAGTAGTATTATCAGGGGAACCAATCAGCCCCAGCATTTT
clone_size: many; v_call: TRBV5-1; j_call: TRBJ2-7; d_call: NA; cdr3_aa: CASSLGSVSSYEQYF; cdr3_nt: TGCGCCAGCAGCTTGGGTAGCGTCAGCTCCTACGAGCAGTACTTC
clone_size: many; v_call: TRBV10-3; j_call: TRBJ1-1; d_call: NA; cdr3_aa: CAISGNGMNTEAFF; cdr3_nt: TGTGCCATCAGTGGAAACGGAATGAACACTGAAGCTTTCTTT
clone_size: NA; v_call: TRBV5-5; j_call: TRBJ1-2; d_call: NA; cdr3_aa: CASSSEFQGSSGYTF; cdr3_nt: TGTGCCAGCAGCTCGGAGTTTCAGGGGAGTTCTGGCTACACCTTC
clone_size: many; v_call: TRBV7-2; j_call: TRBJ2-3; d_call: TRBD1; cdr3_aa: CASSPRDRGSDTQYF; cdr3_nt: TGTGCCAGCAGCCCCCGAGACAGGGGCTCAGATACGCAGTATTTT
clone_size: NA; v_call: TRBV20-1; j_call: TRBJ1-1; d_call: NA; cdr3_aa: CSARQTDTNTEAFF; cdr3_nt: TGCAGTGCTAGGCAGACAGACACCAACACTGAAGCTTTCTTT
clone_size: NA; v_call: TRBV2; j_call: TRBJ2-2; d_call: TRBD2; cdr3_aa: CASTEAGGPTGELFF; cdr3_nt: TGTGCCAGCACGGAAGCGGGGGGGCCCACCGGGGAGCTGTTTTTT
clone_size: NA; v_call: TRBV19; j_call: TRBJ1-3; d_call: NA; cdr3_aa: CASSIETGNTIYF; cdr3_nt: TGTGCCAGTAGTATAGAAACTGGAAACACCATATATTTT
clone_size: NA; v_call: TRBV30; j_call: TRBJ2-5; d_call: NA; cdr3_aa: CAWSTGNSYQETQYF; cdr3_nt: TGTGCCTGGAGTACAGGGAACAGTTACCAAGAGACCCAGTACTTC
clone_size: many; v_call: TRBV27; j_call: TRBJ2-7; d_call: TRBD1; cdr3_aa: CASSFSVRETGGPSYEQYF; cdr3_nt: TGTGCCAGCAGTTTTTCCGTCCGCGAAACAGGGGGCCCCTCCTACGAGCAGTACTTC
clone_size: many; v_call: TRBV2; j_call: TRBJ2-1; d_call: NA; cdr3_aa: CASTDSSYNEQFF; cdr3_nt: TGTGCCAGCACTGACAGCTCCTACAATGAGCAGTTCTTC
clone_size: many; v_call: TRBV28; j_call: TRBJ2-2; d_call: NA; cdr3_aa: CASSKGLNTGELFF; cdr3_nt: TGTGCCAGCAGTAAAGGACTGAACACCGGGGAGCTGTTTTTT
clone_size: few; v_call: TRBV12-3/TRBV12-4; j_call: TRBJ2-2; d_call: NA; cdr3_aa: CASSLGTAETGELFF; cdr3_nt: TGTGCCAGCAGTTTAGGTACAGCAGAAACCGGGGAGCTGTTTTTT
clone_size: few; v_call: TRBV5-1; j_call: TRBJ2-7; d_call: NA; cdr3_aa: CASSLRAGQSSYEQYF; cdr3_nt: TGCGCCAGCAGCTTGCGTGCGGGACAGAGCTCCTACGAGCAGTACTTC
clone_size: many; v_call: TRBV28; j_call: TRBJ1-3; d_call: NA; cdr3_aa: CASRGPISGNTIYF; cdr3_nt: TGTGCCAGCAGAGGACCGATCTCTGGAAACACCATATATTTT
clone_size: many; v_call: TRBV7-8; j_call: TRBJ1-1; d_call: TRBD1; cdr3_aa: CASSPWTGAGLNTEAFF; cdr3_nt: TGTGCCAGCAGCCCTTGGACAGGGGCCGGGCTGAACACTGAAGCTTTCTTT
clone_size: NA; v_call: TRBV6-1; j_call: TRBJ2-5; d_call: NA; cdr3_aa: CASSLGFRDGLYQYF; cdr3_nt: TGTGCCAGCAGTCTAGGATTCCGGGACGGCTTGTACCAGTACTTC
clone_size: many; v_call: TRBV20-1; j_call: TRBJ1-5; d_call: TRBD1; cdr3_aa: CSARDAQGALGNQPQHF; cdr3_nt: TGCAGTGCTAGAGATGCACAGGGGGCTTTAGGCAATCAGCCCCAGCATTTT
clone_size: NA; v_call: TRBV13; j_call: TRBJ2-7; d_call: NA; cdr3_aa: CASSSRRPVDEQYF; cdr3_nt: TGTGCCAGCAGCTCTCGACGGCCGGTCGACGAGCAGTACTTC
clone_size: many; v_call: TRBV30; j_call: TRBJ2-3; d_call: NA; cdr3_aa: CAWSVGGRQYF; cdr3_nt: TGTGCCTGGAGTGTGGGGGGGCGGCAGTATTTT
clone_size: many; v_call: TRBV28; j_call: TRBJ2-1; d_call: TRBD1; cdr3_aa: CASSLPGTGFYEQFF; cdr3_nt: TGTGCCAGCAGTTTACCGGGGACAGGTTTCTATGAGCAGTTCTTC
clone_size: few; v_call: TRBV15; j_call: TRBJ2-3; d_call: NA; cdr3_aa: CATSRDRRTDTQYF; cdr3_nt: TGTGCCACCAGCAGAGATCGGCGGACAGATACGCAGTATTTT
clone_size: many; v_call: TRBV5-1; j_call: TRBJ1-5; d_call: NA; cdr3_aa: CASSLEPLGDQPQHF; cdr3_nt: TGCGCCAGCAGCTTGGAACCCCTGGGGGATCAGCCCCAGCATTTT
clone_size: NA; v_call: TRBV28; j_call: TRBJ1-4; d_call: NA; cdr3_aa: CASSIGATNEKLFF; cdr3_nt: TGTGCCAGCAGTATTGGAGCAACTAATGAAAAACTGTTTTTT
clone_size: many; v_call: TRBV2; j_call: TRBJ2-1; d_call: NA; cdr3_aa: CASRAGPWGEQFF; cdr3_nt: TGTGCCAGCAGAGCTGGGCCTTGGGGTGAGCAGTTCTTC
clone_size: many; v_call: TRBV11-1; j_call: TRBJ1-1; d_call: NA; cdr3_aa: CASSFRTLTTEAFF; cdr3_nt: TGTGCCAGCAGCTTCCGGACCCTCACCACTGAAGCTTTCTTT